This T cell receptor (beta chain) is from a study of early T cells in non-severe SARS-CoV-2 infection. Per germline, CDR1 LGHNA and CDR2 YSLEER. CDR3 length: 17 residues. The V end was cut by 0 bases, the J end by 2 bases, with 15 bases between. TCRdb passed the 5' RACE reads through MiXCR, listing each CDR3 protein once. The sample has tens of thousands of distinct CDR3 sequences, roughly 7% seen once; the top ten hold 2.5% to 3%. Sequencing input: whole blood. The J gene is TRBJ2-3, the V gene TRBV4-3, with D maybe TRBD2 (6 bases). This TCR came from an adult who was a healthcare worker with PCR-confirmed SARS-CoV-2 infection or an uninfected control (not recorded which). DNA for the CDR3: TGCGCCAGCAGCCAAGAACGTGCCGGGGGTCCCACAGATACGCAGTATTTT. Translation: CASSQERAGGPTDTQYF.